One and the same sample provided the 9 T cell receptor beta chains below, sequenced in a study of blood T cell repertoires in COVID-19. Sequencing was performed with immunoSEQ multiplex PCR; in TCRdb, only in-frame clones are kept and a portion is missing. Of fewer than 250,000 clones listed, about 81% are singletons. The sequencing input was PBMCs or T cells enriched from blood (not recorded which). The origin of the receptors is a young woman who had recovered from COVID-19.

V gene TRBV3-1 (or the pseudogene TRBV3-2) combines with J gene TRBJ1-1; D not resolved. CDR1 LGHDT and CDR2 YNNKEL come from the germline V gene (reference sequence). V shed 4 bases and J shed 4 bases, with 19 bases lying between them. The CDR3 has 16 residues. The DNA for the CDR3 is TGTGCCAGCAGCCCCGGTCGACGGGGATCCGGCACTGAAGCTTTCTTT. Protein product: CASSPGRRGSGTEAFF.

The gene calls are TRBV4-1 and TRBJ1-6; D unclear. This CDR3 has 15 residues. V was trimmed by 0 bases and J by 14 bases, leaving 17 bases between them. Germline assignment: CDR1 MGHRA and CDR2 YSYEKL. CDR3 in DNA: TGCGCCAGCAGCCAAGACTTCGAGACGGAGGCCACCCTCCACTTT. Protein: CASSQDFETEATLHF.

This clone was seen many times. The V call is TRBV18, the J call TRBJ1-1; D possibly corresponds to TRBD1 (6 bases). In germline, CDR1 is KGHSH, CDR2 LQKENI. CDR3 length: 13 residues. The V end was cut by 6 bases, the J end by 1 base, with 9 bases between. For the CDR3, the DNA is TGTGCCAGCTCCACGGACAGGAACACTGAAGCTTTCTTT. This codes for CASSTDRNTEAFF.

The chain links TRBV19 to TRBJ2-6; 12 bases are a match to TRBD2. Germline CDR1 and CDR2: LNHDA and SQIVND (reference sequence). The ends lost 5 bases at V and 5 bases at J; junction bases unmatched: 7. The CDR3 is made up of 17 amino acids. CDR3 bases: TGTGCCAGTAGTTCTAGCGGGAGGGCCTTTCGGGCCAACGTCCTGACTTTC. Its translation: CASSSSGRAFRANVLTF.

V and J are TRBV27 and TRBJ1-2, with TRBD1 as a possible D gene (6 bases). The ends were cut back, 4 bases at V and 5 bases at J, with 14 bases in the middle. This CDR3 has 14 residues. CDR1 and CDR2 from the germline V gene are MNHEY and SMNVEV (reference sequence). The CDR3, as DNA: TGTGCCAGCAGTTCCGCCCCAGGGGTTTATGGCTACACCTTC. It yields the protein CASSSAPGVYGYTF.

J is TRBJ2-5 and V is TRBV15; D perhaps matches TRBD2 (6 bases). V gave up 1 base and J gave up 2 bases, with 14 bases separating them. The V gene's germline CDR1 is LNHNV and CDR2 YYDKDF (reference sequence). This CDR3 has 16 residues. This CDR3 reads CATSRAATGVQETQYF. The CDR3 DNA sequence: TGTGCCACCAGCAGAGCTGCCACGGGGGTGCAAGAGACCCAGTACTTC.

The chain recombines TRBV15 with TRBJ1-5; possible D gene TRBD1, 5 bases. This CDR3 region has 17 residues. Trimming stripped 0 bases from V and 4 bases from J, with 16 bases between. The germline V gene has CDR1 LNHNV and CDR2 YYDKDF (reference sequence). CDR3 loop: CATSRDLRDSSNQPQHF. As DNA, the CDR3 is TGTGCCACCAGCAGAGATTTGAGAGACAGCAGTAATCAGCCCCAGCATTTT.

This clone has just one count. This chain links TRBV7-8 with TRBJ1-1, with a tentative D call TRBD1 (6 bases). The CDR3 totals 16 residues. The V end lost 1 base, the J end lost 3 bases, and 15 bases lay between the germline ends. Germline-derived CDR1 and CDR2 are SGHVS and FQNEAQ. CDR3 sequence reads: CASSLGLGGAYTEAFF. CDR3 nucleotide sequence: TGTGCCAGCAGCTTAGGGCTAGGGGGGGCGTACACTGAAGCTTTCTTT.

This clone was detected only once. V is TRBV6-4 and J is TRBJ1-2, with D possibly matching TRBD1 (6 bases). The V and J ends lost 0 bases and 3 bases respectively, with 14 bases between them. Germline V gives CDR1 MRHNA, CDR2 SNTAGT. The CDR3 has 16 amino acids. The CDR3 nucleotides are TGTGCCAGCAGTGACTCACAGCTGGGGGGGCACTATGGCTACACCTTC. Residues: CASSDSQLGGHYGYTF.